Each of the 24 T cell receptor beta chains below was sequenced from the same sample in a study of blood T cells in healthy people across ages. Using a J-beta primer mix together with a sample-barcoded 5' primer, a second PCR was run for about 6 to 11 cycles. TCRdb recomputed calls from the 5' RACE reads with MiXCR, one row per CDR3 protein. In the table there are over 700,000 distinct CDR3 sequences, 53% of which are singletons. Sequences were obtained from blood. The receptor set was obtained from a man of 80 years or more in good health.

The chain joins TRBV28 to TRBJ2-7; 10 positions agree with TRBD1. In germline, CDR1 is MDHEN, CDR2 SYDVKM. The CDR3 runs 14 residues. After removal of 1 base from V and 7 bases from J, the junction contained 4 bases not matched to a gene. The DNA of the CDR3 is TGTGCCAGCAGTTTATCGGGACAGGGGCGGGAGCAGTACTTC. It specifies CASSLSGQGREQYF.

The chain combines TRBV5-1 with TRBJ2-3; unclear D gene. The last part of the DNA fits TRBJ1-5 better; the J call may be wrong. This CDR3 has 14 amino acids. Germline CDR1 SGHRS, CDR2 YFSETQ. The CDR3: CASSLDRAPDTQHF. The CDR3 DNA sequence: TGCGCCAGCAGCTTGGACAGAGCACCAGATACGCAGCATTTT.

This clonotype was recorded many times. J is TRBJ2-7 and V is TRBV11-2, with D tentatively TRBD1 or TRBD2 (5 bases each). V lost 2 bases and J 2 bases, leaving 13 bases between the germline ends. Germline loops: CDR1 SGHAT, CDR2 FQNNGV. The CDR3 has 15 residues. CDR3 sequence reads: CASSLNWDGPYEQYF. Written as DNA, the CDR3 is TGTGCCAGCAGCTTAAATTGGGACGGTCCCTACGAGCAGTACTTC.

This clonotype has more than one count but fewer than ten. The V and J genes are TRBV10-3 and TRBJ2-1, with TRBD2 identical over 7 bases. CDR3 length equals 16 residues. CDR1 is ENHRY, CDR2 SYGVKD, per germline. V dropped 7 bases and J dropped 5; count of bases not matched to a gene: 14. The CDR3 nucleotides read TGTGCCATCACCCCTCGGTGGCGGGAGAACGACAATGAGCAGTTCTTC. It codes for CAITPRWRENDNEQFF.

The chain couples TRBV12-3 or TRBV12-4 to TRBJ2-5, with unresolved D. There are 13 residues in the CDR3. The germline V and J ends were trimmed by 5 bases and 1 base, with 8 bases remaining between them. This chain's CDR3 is CASSERTQETQYF. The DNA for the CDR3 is TGTGCCAGCAGTGAGAGGACCCAAGAGACCCAGTACTTC.

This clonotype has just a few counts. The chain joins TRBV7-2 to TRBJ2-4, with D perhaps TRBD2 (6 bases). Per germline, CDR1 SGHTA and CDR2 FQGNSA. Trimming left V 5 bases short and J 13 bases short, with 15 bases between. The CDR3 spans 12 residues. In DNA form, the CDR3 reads TGTGCCAGCAGCCCGCAAACTAGCCAGCAGTACTTC. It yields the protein CASSPQTSQQYF.

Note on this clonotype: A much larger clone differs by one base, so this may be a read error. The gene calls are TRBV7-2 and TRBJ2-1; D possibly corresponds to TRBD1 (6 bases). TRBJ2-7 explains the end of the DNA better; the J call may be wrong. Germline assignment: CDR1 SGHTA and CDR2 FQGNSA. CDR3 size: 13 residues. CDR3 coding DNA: TGTGCCAGCAGCTCCCGTAGGGACAATGAGCAGTACTTC. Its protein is CASSSRRDNEQYF.

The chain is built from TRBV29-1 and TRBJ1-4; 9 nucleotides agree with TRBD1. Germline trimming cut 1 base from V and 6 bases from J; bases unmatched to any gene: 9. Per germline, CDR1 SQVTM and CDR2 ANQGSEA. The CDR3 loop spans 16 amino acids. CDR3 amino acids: CSVEGRWDREYEKLFF. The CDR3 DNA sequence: TGCAGCGTTGAAGGGCGGTGGGACAGGGAGTATGAAAAACTGTTTTTT.

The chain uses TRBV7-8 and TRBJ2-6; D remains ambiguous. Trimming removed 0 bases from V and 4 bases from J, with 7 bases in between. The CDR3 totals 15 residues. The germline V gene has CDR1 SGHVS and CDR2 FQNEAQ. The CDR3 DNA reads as TGTGCCAGCAGCTTAGCCCCCACGGGGGCCAACGTCCTGACTTTC. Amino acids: CASSLAPTGANVLTF.

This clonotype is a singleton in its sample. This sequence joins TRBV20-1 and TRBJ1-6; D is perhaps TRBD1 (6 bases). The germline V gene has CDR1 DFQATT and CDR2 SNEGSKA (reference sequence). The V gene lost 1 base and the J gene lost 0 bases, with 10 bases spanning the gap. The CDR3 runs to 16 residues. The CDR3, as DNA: TGCAGTGCTAGAGCAGGGGCGAGCTCCTATAATTCACCCCTCCACTTT. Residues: CSARAGASSYNSPLHF.

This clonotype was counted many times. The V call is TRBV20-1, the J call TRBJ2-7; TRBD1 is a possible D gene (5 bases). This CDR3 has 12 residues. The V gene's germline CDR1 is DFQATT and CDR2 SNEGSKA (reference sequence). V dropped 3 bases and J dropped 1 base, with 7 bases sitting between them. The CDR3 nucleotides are TGCAGTGCTAGGACAGAGTCCTACGAGCAGTACTTC. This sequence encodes CSARTESYEQYF.

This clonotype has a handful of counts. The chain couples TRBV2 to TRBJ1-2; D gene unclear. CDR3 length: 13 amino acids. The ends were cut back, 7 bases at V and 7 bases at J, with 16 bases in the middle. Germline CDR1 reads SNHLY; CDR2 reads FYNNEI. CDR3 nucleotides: TGTGCCAGCACCCAAGAGTCTCCGGCTGGCTACACCTTC. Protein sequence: CASTQESPAGYTF. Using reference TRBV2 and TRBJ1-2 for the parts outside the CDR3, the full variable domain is EPEVTQTPSHQVTQMGQEVILRCVPISNHLYFYWYRQILGQKVEFLVSFYNNEISEKSEIFDDQFSVERPDGSNFTLKIRSTKLEDSAMYFCASTQESPAGYTFGSGTRLTVV.

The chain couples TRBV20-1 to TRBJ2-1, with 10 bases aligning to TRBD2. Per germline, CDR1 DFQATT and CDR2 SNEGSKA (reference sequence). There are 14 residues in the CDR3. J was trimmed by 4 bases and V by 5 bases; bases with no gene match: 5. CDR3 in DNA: TGCAGTGCTCCGACTAGCGGGCAATACAATGAGCAGTTCTTC. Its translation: CSAPTSGQYNEQFF.

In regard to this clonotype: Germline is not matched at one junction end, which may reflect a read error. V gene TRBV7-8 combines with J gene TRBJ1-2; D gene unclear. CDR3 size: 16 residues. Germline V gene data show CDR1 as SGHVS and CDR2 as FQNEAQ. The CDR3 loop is CVSSPSRTATNYGYTF. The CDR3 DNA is TGTGTCAGCAGCCCCTCTCGGACCGCCACTAACTATGGCTACACCTTC.

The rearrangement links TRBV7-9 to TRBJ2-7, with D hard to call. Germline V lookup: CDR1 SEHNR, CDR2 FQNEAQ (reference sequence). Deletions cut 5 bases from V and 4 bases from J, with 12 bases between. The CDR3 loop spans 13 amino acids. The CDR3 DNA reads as TGTGCCAGCAGCCCGACTTACCTTTACGAGCAGTACTTC. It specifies CASSPTYLYEQYF. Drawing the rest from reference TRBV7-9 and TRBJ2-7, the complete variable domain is DTGVSQNPRHKITKRGQNVTFRCDPISEHNRLYWYRQTLGQGPEFLTYFQNEAQLEKSRLLSDRFSAERPKGSFSTLEIQRTEQGDSAMYLCASSPTYLYEQYFGPGTRLTVT.

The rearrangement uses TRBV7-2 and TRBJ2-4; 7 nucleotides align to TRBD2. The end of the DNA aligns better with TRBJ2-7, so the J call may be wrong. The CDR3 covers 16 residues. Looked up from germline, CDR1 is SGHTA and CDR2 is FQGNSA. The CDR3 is CASSFSSGMSSHEQYF. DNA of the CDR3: TGTGCCAGCAGCTTCTCGAGCGGGATGAGTAGTCACGAGCAGTACTTC.

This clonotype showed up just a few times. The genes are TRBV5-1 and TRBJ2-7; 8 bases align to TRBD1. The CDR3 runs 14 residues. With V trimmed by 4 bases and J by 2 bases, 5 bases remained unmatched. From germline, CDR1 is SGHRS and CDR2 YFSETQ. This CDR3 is CASSKGQVAYEQYF. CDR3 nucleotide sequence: TGCGCCAGCAGCAAGGGACAGGTAGCCTACGAGCAGTACTTC.

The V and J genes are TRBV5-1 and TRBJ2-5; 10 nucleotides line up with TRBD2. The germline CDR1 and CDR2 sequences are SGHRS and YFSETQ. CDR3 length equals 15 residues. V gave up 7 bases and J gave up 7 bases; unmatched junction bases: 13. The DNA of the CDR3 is TGCGCCAGCGCCTTCGCAGCGGGAGGGCCCGTGACCCAGTACTTC. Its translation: CASAFAAGGPVTQYF.

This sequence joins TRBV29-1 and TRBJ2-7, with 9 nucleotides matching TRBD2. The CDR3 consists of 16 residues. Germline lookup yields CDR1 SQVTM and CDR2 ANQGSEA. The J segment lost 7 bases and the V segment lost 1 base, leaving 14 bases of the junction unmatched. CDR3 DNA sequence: TGCAGCGTTGAAGGACTAGCGGAGAGCACCTACAATGAGCAGTACTTC. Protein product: CSVEGLAESTYNEQYF.

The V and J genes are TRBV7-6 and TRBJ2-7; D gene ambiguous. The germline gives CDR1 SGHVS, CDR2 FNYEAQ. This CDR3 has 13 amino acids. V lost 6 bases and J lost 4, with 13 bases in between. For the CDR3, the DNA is TGTGCCAGCAGTCAAGCGACTGCGTACGAGCAGTACTTC. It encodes CASSQATAYEQYF.

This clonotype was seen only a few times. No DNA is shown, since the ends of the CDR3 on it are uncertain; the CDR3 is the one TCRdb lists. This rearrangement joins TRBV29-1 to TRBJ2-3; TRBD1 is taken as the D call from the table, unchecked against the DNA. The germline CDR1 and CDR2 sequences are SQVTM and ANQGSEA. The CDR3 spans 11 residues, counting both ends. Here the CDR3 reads CSVGQGAYAYF.

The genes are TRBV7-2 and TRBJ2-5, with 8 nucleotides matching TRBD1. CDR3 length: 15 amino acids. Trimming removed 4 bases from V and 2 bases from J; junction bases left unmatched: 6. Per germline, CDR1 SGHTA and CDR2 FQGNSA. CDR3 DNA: TGTGCCAGCAGCTCTGGGTGGGACAGGCAAGAGACCCAGTACTTC. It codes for CASSSGWDRQETQYF.

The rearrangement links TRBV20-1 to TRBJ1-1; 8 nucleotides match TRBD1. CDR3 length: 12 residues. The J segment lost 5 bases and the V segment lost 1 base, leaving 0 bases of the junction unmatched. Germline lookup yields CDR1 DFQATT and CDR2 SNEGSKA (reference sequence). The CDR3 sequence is CSARGTGTEAFF. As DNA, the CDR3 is TGCAGTGCTAGAGGGACAGGGACTGAAGCTTTCTTT.

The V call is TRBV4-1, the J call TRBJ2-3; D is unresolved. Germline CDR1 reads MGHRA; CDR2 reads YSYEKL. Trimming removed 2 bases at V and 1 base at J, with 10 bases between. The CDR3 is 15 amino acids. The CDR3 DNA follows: TGCGCCAGCAGCCAACAATTCGCAGGCACAGATACGCAGTATTTT. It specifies CASSQQFAGTDTQYF.